These T cell receptor beta chains were read from a single sample in a study of T cell changes during pregnancy in multiple sclerosis. TCRdb keeps only in-frame clones here, not all; method: immunoSEQ multiplex PCR. The sample lists 60,000 to 85,000 clones; roughly 89% were seen once. The material sequenced was peripheral blood, taken after pregnancy. The receptors here all came from a female donor in good health, enrolled as a control in a pregnancy study. CDR3s include the opening cysteine and the closing phenylalanine or tryptophan. Each record gives: V gene, CDR3 length, D gene, clone size, J gene, CDR3 protein, CDR3 DNA. A D gene is named only where the DNA matches it firmly. Only some rows state a clone size, as once, few, many or a class for expanded clones.

>TRBV6-5|14|TRBD1|-|TRBJ1-2
CASSYSTGTGGYTF
TGTGCCAGCAGTTACTCGACAGGGACGGGAGGCTACACCTTC
>TRBV28|14|-|-|TRBJ1-3
CASSPPVIGNTIYF
TGTGCCAGCAGCCCCCCGGTTATCGGAAACACCATATATTTT
>TRBV2|15|TRBD1|once|TRBJ2-4
CASSELQGASNIQYF
TGTGCCAGCAGTGAGTTACAGGGGGCGTCAAACATTCAGTACTTC
>TRBV5-6|14|-|-|TRBJ2-6
CASSSGTGANVLTF
TGTGCCAGCAGCTCGGGGACTGGGGCCAACGTCCTGACTTTC
>TRBV4-3|15|-|many|TRBJ1-1
CASSQVGAENTEAFF
TGCGCCAGCAGCCAAGTGGGCGCAGAAAATACTGAAGCTTTCTTT
>TRBV7-2|14|-|-|TRBJ2-7
CASSLRLPPYEQYF
TGTGCCAGCAGCTTAAGACTTCCCCCCTACGAGCAGTACTTC
>TRBV7-9|16|-|-|TRBJ1-4
CASSLSGWGGREKLFF
TGTGCCAGCAGCTTATCCGGCTGGGGCGGGAGAGAAAAACTGTTTTTT
>TRBV18|13|TRBD1|-|TRBJ1-1
CASSGQGRTEAFF
TGTGCCAGCTCGGGACAGGGGAGAACTGAAGCTTTCTTT
>TRBV10-3|14|TRBD2|-|TRBJ2-3
CAIRTGGSGGTQYF
TGTGCCATCAGGACGGGCGGGAGCGGTGGTACGCAGTATTTT
>TRBV28|17|TRBD1|-|TRBJ1-1
CASSFFYRGYLNTEAFF
TGTGCCAGCAGTTTTTTTTACAGGGGTTATCTGAACACTGAAGCTTTCTTT
>TRBV5-4|18|TRBD2|-|TRBJ2-5
CASSLRGLAGILQETQYF
TGTGCCAGCAGCCTTCGGGGACTAGCGGGAATCCTACAAGAGACCCAGTACTTC
>TRBV20-1|11|-|-|TRBJ1-5
CSAGGGRAQHF
TGCAGTGCTGGGGGGGGTCGGGCCCAGCATTTT
>TRBV27|14|-|-|TRBJ2-7
CASSLGQNTYEQYF
TGTGCCAGCAGTTTAGGACAGAACACCTACGAGCAGTACTTC
>TRBV19|15|TRBD2|-|TRBJ2-1
CASSIPAGLGNEQFF
TGTGCCAGTAGTATCCCAGCGGGATTAGGGAATGAGCAGTTCTTC
>TRBV27|16|-|-|TRBJ2-7
CASSASTGPSSYEQYF
TGTGCCAGCAGTGCCTCGACAGGACCGAGCTCCTACGAGCAGTACTTC
>TRBV6-1|14|TRBD1|-|TRBJ1-6
CASRQQGENSPLHF
TGTGCCAGCAGGCAACAGGGGGAGAATTCACCCCTCCACTTT
>TRBV10-1|13|-|few|TRBJ2-7
CASSGPRSYEQYF
TGCGCCAGCAGTGGGCCGAGGTCCTACGAGCAGTACTTC
>TRBV7-8|17|-|-|TRBJ2-3
CASSLGPQGAPTDTQYF
TGTGCCAGCAGCTTAGGCCCGCAGGGCGCCCCTACAGATACGCAGTATTTT
>TRBV7-2|15|TRBD2|-|TRBJ2-1
CASRVTSGRAGEQFF
TGTGCCAGCAGGGTTACTAGCGGGAGGGCCGGTGAGCAGTTCTTC
>TRBV5-6|15|TRBD1|-|TRBJ2-7
CASRSTGTASYEQYF
TGTGCCAGCAGAAGCACCGGGACAGCTTCCTACGAGCAGTACTTC
>TRBV19|14|TRBD1|-|TRBJ2-7
CASSLDRGTAEQYF
TGTGCCAGTAGTTTGGACAGGGGAACAGCCGAGCAGTACTTC
>TRBV11-2|16|TRBD2|few|TRBJ2-2
CASSPTSGLNTGELFF
TGTGCCAGCAGCCCGACTAGCGGGCTTAACACCGGGGAGCTGTTTTTT
>TRBV21-1|12|-|-|TRBJ2-7
CASTGTSYEQYF
TGTGCCAGCACCGGGACTAGCTACGAGCAGTACTTC
>TRBV6-1|15|-|-|TRBJ1-5
CASNTPAGGDQPQHF
TGTGCCAGCAACACCCCGGCGGGTGGGGATCAGCCCCAGCATTTT
>TRBV5-6|15|-|-|TRBJ1-4
CASSLRGIGNEKLFF
TGTGCCAGCAGCTTGAGGGGGATCGGGAATGAAAAACTGTTTTTT
>TRBV9|15|TRBD2|-|TRBJ2-7
CASSVGAGETYEQYF
TGTGCCAGCAGCGTAGGAGCGGGAGAGACCTACGAGCAGTACTTC
>TRBV10-3|18|TRBD2|-|TRBJ2-2
CAISEPLGTSDNTGELFF
TGTGCCATCAGTGAGCCCTTAGGGACTAGCGACAACACCGGGGAGCTGTTTTTT
>TRBV28|17|-|-|TRBJ1-6
CASSQNTGIPYNSPLHF
TGTGCCAGCAGCCAAAACACAGGGATACCCTATAATTCACCCCTCCACTTT
>TRBV4-1|14|-|-|TRBJ2-1
CASSHAGGSNEQFF
TGCGCCAGCAGCCACGCTGGGGGCTCCAATGAGCAGTTCTTC
>TRBV19|14|TRBD1|-|TRBJ1-1
CASSPGQGLTEAFF
TGTGCCAGTAGTCCCGGACAGGGACTCACTGAAGCTTTCTTT
>TRBV7-6|14|-|once|TRBJ1-4
CASSHDSINEKLFF
TGTGCCAGCAGCCACGACAGCATCAATGAAAAACTGTTTTTT
>TRBV6-1|14|-|-|TRBJ2-7
CASSQDGFTYEQYF
TGTGCCAGCAGTCAAGACGGGTTCACCTACGAGCAGTACTTC
>TRBV5-4|15|-|few|TRBJ1-1
CASSLVQGVNTEAFF
TGTGCCAGCAGCTTGGTACAGGGAGTGAACACTGAAGCTTTCTTT
>TRBV5-1|16|-|-|TRBJ2-5
CASSLAPPAGQETQYF
TGCGCCAGCAGCTTGGCCCCCCCAGCGGGTCAAGAGACCCAGTACTTC
>TRBV19|15|-|-|TRBJ2-1
CASSILALPYNEQFF
TGTGCCAGTAGTATTCTAGCCCTACCCTACAATGAGCAGTTCTTC
>TRBV19|15|TRBD1|few|TRBJ2-7
CASSLPGQGSYEQYF
TGTGCCAGTAGCCTACCGGGACAGGGCTCCTACGAGCAGTACTTC
>TRBV19|13|-|-|TRBJ1-6
CATRDSYNSPLHF
TGTGCCACTAGAGACAGCTATAATTCACCCCTCCACTTT
>TRBV11-2|16|TRBD2|-|TRBJ2-7
CASRPLAGRGAYEQYF
TGTGCCAGCAGGCCCCTAGCGGGAAGGGGGGCCTACGAGCAGTACTTC
>TRBV5-1|15|TRBD2|-|TRBJ2-5
CASSTSGGSGKTQYF
TGCGCCAGCAGCACTAGCGGGGGCTCGGGGAAGACCCAGTACTTC
>TRBV28|14|-|-|TRBJ2-5
CASSLREYQETQYF
TGTGCCAGCAGTTTACGGGAGTACCAAGAGACCCAGTACTTC
>TRBV9|15|TRBD1|-|TRBJ1-3
CASSESRDRGNTIYF
TGTGCCAGCAGCGAAAGCCGGGACAGGGGAAACACCATATATTTT
>TRBV7-9|14|-|-|TRBJ1-3
CASSLGQIGNTIYF
TGTGCCAGCAGCTTAGGACAGATTGGAAACACCATATATTTT
>TRBV7-8|15|-|-|TRBJ2-7
CASSPVGGGGGEQYF
TGTGCCAGCAGCCCTGTTGGCGGGGGAGGGGGGGAGCAGTACTTC
>TRBV6-1|15|-|-|TRBJ2-2
CASRLRGRRTGELFF
TGTGCCAGCAGGCTCAGGGGAAGGAGGACCGGGGAGCTGTTTTTT
>TRBV9|13|-|-|TRBJ2-3
CASETGNTDTQYF
TGTGCCAGCGAAACAGGGAACACAGATACGCAGTATTTT
>TRBV7-3|11|-|-|TRBJ2-3
CASSRSGTQYF
TGTGCCAGCAGCCGAAGCGGGACGCAGTATTTT
>TRBV6-5|13|TRBD1|-|TRBJ1-5
CASSLGGGQPQHF
TGTGCCAGCAGTTTAGGGGGCGGTCAGCCCCAGCATTTT
>TRBV5-1|15|TRBD2|-|TRBJ2-1
CASSWSSGGRDEQFF
TGCGCCAGCAGCTGGAGTAGCGGGGGCCGAGATGAGCAGTTCTTC
>TRBV30|14|-|-|TRBJ1-6
CARTTPDYNSPLHF
TGTGCCCGCACAACGCCAGACTATAATTCACCCCTCCACTTT
>TRBV27|17|TRBD2|-|TRBJ2-2
CASSLGGGARNTGELFF
TGTGCCAGCAGTTTAGGCGGGGGGGCCCGGAATACCGGGGAGCTGTTTTTT
>TRBV7-9|15|TRBD1|-|TRBJ1-5
CARETGTDSNQPQHF
TGTGCCAGGGAGACAGGGACCGATAGCAATCAGCCCCAGCATTTT
>TRBV6-4|15|TRBD1|-|TRBJ2-3
CASSAVPGQGEAQYF
TGTGCCAGCAGTGCCGTCCCGGGACAGGGAGAGGCGCAGTATTTT
>TRBV19|14|TRBD1|-|TRBJ2-7
CASTKTGGWGEQYF
TGTGCCAGTACCAAAACAGGGGGCTGGGGCGAGCAGTACTTC
>TRBV7-2|15|TRBD2|-|TRBJ2-1
CASSLEAGTSNEQFF
TGTGCCAGCAGCTTAGAAGCGGGGACTAGCAATGAGCAGTTCTTC
>TRBV27|14|-|-|TRBJ2-1
CASTRTGTYNEQFF
TGTGCCAGCACCCGAACAGGCACCTACAATGAGCAGTTCTTC
>TRBV13|16|TRBD1|once|TRBJ2-1
CASSDTGTEIYNEQFF
TGTGCCAGCAGCGACACCGGGACAGAGATCTACAATGAGCAGTTCTTC
>TRBV11-2|16|TRBD1|-|TRBJ2-2
CASSPRGTGGVGELFF
TGTGCCAGCAGCCCAAGGGGGACAGGGGGGGTCGGGGAGCTGTTTTTT